These 21 T cell receptor beta chains share one sample of origin, sequenced in a study of T cell repertoires and HLA-DP antigens. The antigens for these receptors are not known. Method: immunoSEQ multiplex PCR; TCRdb's copy keeps in-frame clones and lacks some. In the table there are about 89,000 clones, roughly 86% of which are singletons. What was sequenced was CD4+ T cells from PBMCs. The receptors were gathered from a man aged 45-65 years in good health and CMV-seronegative.

The chain joins TRBV6-5 to TRBJ1-1; D not resolved. Germline CDR1 MNHEY, CDR2 SVGAGI. The CDR3 is 13 amino acids. V gave up 6 bases and J gave up 5 bases, with 13 bases separating them. CDR3 in amino acids: CASRDFAGTEAFF. DNA of the CDR3: TGTGCCAGCAGGGACTTCGCGGGTACTGAAGCTTTCTTT.

J is TRBJ1-5 and V is TRBV6-5; D might be TRBD1 (5 bases). This CDR3 contains 14 residues. V was cut by 5 bases and J by 11 bases, with 19 bases left in between. Germline V gives CDR1 MNHEY, CDR2 SVGAGI. The CDR3 sequence: CASSDGWGPAAQHF. The CDR3 region has the DNA TGTGCCAGCAGTGACGGGTGGGGACCCGCGGCCCAGCATTTT.

The CDR3 region has the DNA TGTGCCAGCATCCCTCCGCCGGGACAGAGCTCCTACGAGCAGTACTTC. Residues: CASIPPPGQSSYEQYF. The chain uses TRBV28 and TRBJ2-7; 7 nucleotides agree with TRBD1. Germline V gene lookup returns CDR1 MDHEN and CDR2 SYDVKM. CDR3 length: 16 amino acids. The J segment lost 0 bases and the V segment lost 7 bases, leaving 12 bases of the junction unmatched. The variable domain in full, completed from reference TRBV28 and TRBJ2-7, reads DVKVTQSSRYLVKRTGEKVFLECVQDMDHENMFWYRQDPGLGLRLIYFSYDVKMKEKGDIPEGYSVSREKKERFSLILESASTNQTSMYLCASIPPPGQSSYEQYFGPGTRLTVT.

V gene TRBV5-1 combines with J gene TRBJ2-3, with D possibly being TRBD2 (5 bases). V lost 2 bases to trimming and J lost 2 bases, with 12 bases between them. The CDR3 loop spans 15 amino acids. Germline V CDR1 and CDR2: SGHRS, YFSETQ. CDR3 sequence reads: CASSLAVRLTDTQYF. CDR3 DNA: TGCGCCAGCAGCTTAGCGGTAAGACTCACAGATACGCAGTATTTT.

The chain uses TRBV6-5 and TRBJ2-7, with 9 nucleotides matching TRBD1. The V gene's germline CDR1 is MNHEY and CDR2 SVGAGI. The CDR3 runs to 15 residues. V was clipped by 0 bases and J by 4 bases; unmatched bases: 4. The CDR3 region is CASSYSRDRVYEQYF. CDR3 DNA: TGTGCCAGCAGTTACTCTCGGGACAGGGTTTACGAGCAGTACTTC.

The CDR3 protein is CASSPGLRETQYF. In DNA form, the CDR3 reads TGTGCCAGCTCCCCCGGCCTACGGGAGACCCAGTACTTC. This chain joins TRBV18 and TRBJ2-5; D is uncertain. V lost 6 bases, J lost 5 bases, and 13 bases lay in between. Germline loops: CDR1 KGHSH, CDR2 LQKENI. The CDR3 spans 13 residues.

The chain uses TRBV7-2 and TRBJ2-1; 7 bases map to TRBD1. V gave up 3 bases and J gave up 5 bases; unmatched junction bases: 4. Germline V gene data show CDR1 as SGHTA and CDR2 as FQGNSA. This CDR3 contains 14 residues. The CDR3 protein is CASSLGQPNNEQFF. The CDR3 DNA is TGTGCCAGCAGCTTGGGACAGCCCAACAATGAGCAGTTCTTC.

The genes are TRBV5-1 and TRBJ1-6, with D possibly matching TRBD1 (6 bases). The CDR3 contains 15 residues. Germline V lookup: CDR1 SGHRS, CDR2 YFSETQ. V was shortened by 0 bases and J by 9 bases, with 13 bases between the two germline ends. CDR3 nucleotide sequence: TGCGCCAGCAGCTTGGCAGGACAGACGATTTCACCCCTCCACTTT. Amino acids: CASSLAGQTISPLHF.

The rearrangement links TRBV10-3 to TRBJ2-7; D possibly matches TRBD1 or TRBD2 (5 bases each). The CDR3 covers 14 residues. V was trimmed by 0 bases and J by 6 bases, leaving 12 bases between them. The germline V gene has CDR1 ENHRY and CDR2 SYGVKD. The CDR3 reads CAISESTTRGEQYF. The CDR3 DNA reads TGTGCCATCAGTGAGTCGACTACGAGGGGCGAGCAGTACTTC.

The chain joins TRBV28 to TRBJ1-1; D remains ambiguous. V lost 6 bases to trimming and J lost 3 bases, with 11 bases between them. The CDR3 is 13 amino acids. The germline gives CDR1 MDHEN, CDR2 SYDVKM. CDR3 amino acids: CASSPRVDTEAFF. The CDR3 DNA follows: TGTGCCAGCAGCCCTCGAGTGGACACTGAAGCTTTCTTT.

The rearrangement uses TRBV27 and TRBJ2-5; 9 bases map to TRBD1. CDR3 length equals 17 residues. CDR1 MNHEY and CDR2 SMNVEV come from the germline V gene (reference sequence). The V segment lost 5 bases and the J segment 9 bases; nucleotides outside the gene matches: 19. The CDR3 spells CASSPRRPGQGSGAQYF. The CDR3 DNA reads TGTGCCAGCAGTCCGCGCCGACCGGGACAGGGAAGTGGGGCCCAGTACTTC.

As to this clone: The junction departs from the called germline gene at one end, perhaps through a read error. The chain employs TRBV6-1 and TRBJ2-7; tentatively, D is TRBD1 or TRBD2 (5 bases each). The germline gives CDR1 MNHNS, CDR2 SASEGT. The CDR3 is 15 residues long. The CDR3 DNA is TGTGTCAGCAGTCGGGGCAGTTTAGACTCCTACGAGCAGTACTTC. Protein product: CVSSRGSLDSYEQYF.

In this sample, this clone turned up a few times. V and J are TRBV5-4 and TRBJ2-3; D remains unclear. The CDR3 is made up of 14 amino acids. CDR1 SGHNT and CDR2 YYREEE come from the germline V gene (reference sequence). Trimming shortened V by 1 base and J by 2 bases, and 8 bases separated the two germline ends. CDR3 loop: CASSLNPFTDTQYF. CDR3 nucleotide sequence: TGTGCCAGCAGCTTGAATCCGTTCACAGATACGCAGTATTTT.

This chain connects TRBV27 to TRBJ2-1; D is undetermined. With 2 bases removed from V and 1 base from J, the gap between germline ends came to 3 bases. The CDR3 sequence is 13 residues long. CDR1 is MNHEY and CDR2 is SMNVEV in the germline V gene (reference sequence). CDR3 coding DNA: TGTGCCAGCAGTTTAGGTTCCTACAATGAGCAGTTCTTC. Amino acid sequence: CASSLGSYNEQFF.

This chain joins TRBV5-4 and TRBJ2-5, with 7 bases fitting TRBD2. After removal of 4 bases from V and 4 bases from J, the junction contained 13 bases not matched to a gene. The CDR3 consists of 16 residues. Germline-derived CDR1 and CDR2 are SGHNT and YYREEE (reference sequence). Here the CDR3 reads CASSNLFAGDVETQYF. The CDR3 DNA reads as TGTGCCAGCAGCAATCTATTTGCGGGAGACGTAGAGACCCAGTACTTC.

The chain employs TRBV28 and TRBJ1-1; tentatively, D is TRBD1 (5 bases). Trimming took off 2 bases at V and 10 bases at J, with 11 bases between the two ends. This CDR3 contains 12 residues. CDR1 MDHEN and CDR2 SYDVKM come from the germline V gene. The CDR3 protein is CASSLGDGRAFF. The DNA for the CDR3 is TGTGCCAGCAGTTTAGGGGACGGCCGAGCTTTCTTT. The variable domain in full, completed from reference TRBV28 and TRBJ1-1, reads DVKVTQSSRYLVKRTGEKVFLECVQDMDHENMFWYRQDPGLGLRLIYFSYDVKMKEKGDIPEGYSVSREKKERFSLILESASTNQTSMYLCASSLGDGRAFFGQGTRLTVV.

CDR3 protein: CASSLEGQGNYEQYF. DNA for the CDR3: TGTGCCAGCAGTTTAGAGGGACAGGGAAACTACGAGCAGTACTTC. This chain links TRBV27 with TRBJ2-7; 9 bases fit TRBD1. Germline CDR1 reads MNHEY; CDR2 reads SMNVEV (reference sequence). Losses at the gene ends were 2 bases for V and 3 bases for J; bases not matched to a gene: 5. This CDR3 is built from 15 residues.

This chain connects TRBV9 to TRBJ2-3; D is possibly TRBD2 (6 bases). Germline V gene data show CDR1 as SGDLS and CDR2 as YYNGEE. V was pared by 0 bases and J by 0 bases, with 11 bases between. This CDR3 has 16 residues. DNA of the CDR3: TGTGCCAGCAGCGTAGGGAGGGCCTTGAGCACAGATACGCAGTATTTT. It yields the protein CASSVGRALSTDTQYF.

V is TRBV7-3 and J is TRBJ2-3; 12 bases are shared with TRBD1. The J segment lost 6 bases and the V segment lost 5 bases, leaving 12 bases of the junction unmatched. Germline V CDR1 and CDR2: SGHTA, FQGTGA. This CDR3 is built from 17 residues. The CDR3 spells CASSPYLGTGGLDTQYF. Written as DNA, the CDR3 is TGTGCCAGCAGCCCCTATTTGGGGACAGGGGGCTTGGATACGCAGTATTTT.

This clone is a singleton in its sample. The chain recombines TRBV27 with TRBJ1-5, with TRBD1 identical over 9 bases. Germline V lookup: CDR1 MNHEY, CDR2 SMNVEV (reference sequence). This CDR3 has 14 amino acids. The ends lost 5 bases at V and 6 bases at J; junction bases unmatched: 5. The CDR3 DNA reads TGTGCCAGCAGTAAACAGGGGGCATCTCAGCCCCAGCATTTT. It translates to CASSKQGASQPQHF.

This clone ranks as medium-sized (0.01 to 0.1%). The V gene is TRBV5-1, the J gene TRBJ2-5, with D uncertain. The CDR3 is 13 amino acids. Germline loops: CDR1 SGHRS, CDR2 YFSETQ. V was cut by 4 bases and J by 3 bases, with 10 bases left in between. The chain's CDR3 is CASSPVGKETQYF. Here the CDR3 DNA reads TGCGCCAGCAGCCCCGTTGGGAAAGAGACCCAGTACTTC.